These T cell receptor beta chains were read from a single sample in a study of T cell responses to AZD1222 COVID-19 vaccine. Sequenced by immunoSEQ multiplex PCR; TCRdb stores in-frame clones only, minus some. The sample contains under 200,000 clones, over 75% of which appear only once. The sample was peripheral blood, taken on day 0 of AZD1222 vaccination. These receptors originate from an adult in good health. CDR3s include the opening cysteine and the closing phenylalanine or tryptophan. D genes are given only for firm matches. The size entry is marked missing in some rows and otherwise reads once, few, many or a size class.

J,D,size,V,DNA,CDR3
TRBJ2-1,TRBD1,.,TRBV5-3,TGTGCCAGAAGCCCGCCCTCGACAGGGGAACACAATGAGCAGTTCTTC,CARSPPSTGEHNEQFF
TRBJ1-4,TRBD1,.,TRBV2,TGTGCCAGCAGTGACAGGGGGCGAGGTGAAAAACTGTTTTTT,CASSDRGRGEKLFF
TRBJ1-6,TRBD1,.,TRBV6-5,TGTGCCAGCAGTCCTCCGACAGGGGTTAATTCACCCCTCCACTTT,CASSPPTGVNSPLHF
TRBJ2-1,TRBD1,.,TRBV5-5,TGTGCCAGCAGCTTAGGGACAGACAATGAGCAGTTCTTC,CASSLGTDNEQFF
TRBJ2-3,TRBD2,.,TRBV4-1,TGCGCCAGCAGCCAAGGGGGGCTAGCGGGGTCAGGGGGTACGCAGTATTTT,CASSQGGLAGSGGTQYF
TRBJ1-3,.,.,TRBV5-1,TGCGCCAGCAGCTTGGTAGACGGCGGGAATTCTGGAAACACCATATATTTT,CASSLVDGGNSGNTIYF
TRBJ1-4,.,.,TRBV6-5,TGTGCCAGCAGTTTTGGGGCAACTAATGAAAAACTGTTTTTT,CASSFGATNEKLFF
TRBJ1-2,.,.,TRBV7-9,TGTGCCAGCAGCTTCAAGCGTGCAGGGGCTAACTATGGCTACACCTTC,CASSFKRAGANYGYTF
TRBJ1-4,.,.,TRBV15,TGTGCCACCAGCAGAGATCTCGAAAAACTGTTTTTT,CATSRDLEKLFF
TRBJ1-2,TRBD1,.,TRBV29-1,TGCAGCGCCGCGACAGGGACTAACTATGGCTACACCTTC,CSAATGTNYGYTF
TRBJ2-7,.,.,TRBV28,TGTGCCAGCAGTTTAGGCCGAGAATACGAGCAGTACTTC,CASSLGREYEQYF
TRBJ2-3,.,.,TRBV15,TGTGCCACCCCCCTTGGGGGATGGGCGGATACGCAGTATTTT,CATPLGGWADTQYF
TRBJ2-4,TRBD1,.,TRBV6-1,TGTGCCAGCAGTGAATGGTCAGGGGGTGACATTCAGTACTTC,CASSEWSGGDIQYF
TRBJ2-2,.,.,TRBV10-1,TGCGCCAGCAGTGCGGACCTTACGAACACCGGGGAGCTGTTTTTT,CASSADLTNTGELFF
TRBJ1-5,.,.,TRBV10-2,TGCGCCAGCAGCCGCGGGACCAGTTTTGAGGAGCCCCAGCATTTT,CASSRGTSFEEPQHF
TRBJ1-2,.,.,TRBV7-9,TGTGCCAGCAGCTCAGGGTACTATGGCTACACCTTC,CASSSGYYGYTF
TRBJ1-6,TRBD1,.,TRBV9,TGTGCCAGCAGCTCCGGACAGGGAGAGACACCCCTCCACTTT,CASSSGQGETPLHF
TRBJ1-1,.,.,TRBV3-1/TRBV3-2,TGTGCCAGCAGCCAGGGGGCGGTGAACACTGAAGCTTTCTTT,CASSQGAVNTEAFF
TRBJ2-1,TRBD2,.,TRBV19,TGTGCCAGTAGTATAGTTAGCGGGGGTGGCACCTACAATGAGCAGTTCTTC,CASSIVSGGGTYNEQFF
TRBJ2-7,.,.,TRBV11-2,TGTGCCAGCAGCTTCGATACAGGGTCCGAGCAGTACTTC,CASSFDTGSEQYF
TRBJ1-2,TRBD1,.,TRBV28,TGTGCCAGCAGCGAGGACAGGGCTCCCCATGGCTACACCTTC,CASSEDRAPHGYTF
TRBJ2-1,.,few,TRBV11-1,TGTGCCAGCAGCTTAGAAGTCCGGGACGGTGATGAGCAGTTCTTC,CASSLEVRDGDEQFF
TRBJ1-2,.,.,TRBV4-3,TGCGCCAGCAGCCAAGGATTGTACAGGAACCTTGGCTACACCTTC,CASSQGLYRNLGYTF
TRBJ1-6,.,few,TRBV5-4,TGTGCCAGCAGCTTCCGGCGGGGGGCCAGTGATTCACCCCTCCACTTT,CASSFRRGASDSPLHF
TRBJ1-2,.,.,TRBV11-2,TGTGCCAGCAGCTCGACAGCTAACTATGGCTACACCTTC,CASSSTANYGYTF
TRBJ2-1,TRBD2,.,TRBV3-1/TRBV3-2,TGTGCCAGCAGTGTGACTAGCCCGGGTGATGAGCAGTTCTTC,CASSVTSPGDEQFF
TRBJ2-1,.,once,TRBV18,TGTGCCAGCTCACGCACAGGCGAGGGTGAGCAGTTCTTC,CASSRTGEGEQFF
TRBJ1-4,.,once,TRBV5-1,TGCGCCAGCAGCCCTACAGGAAATCAGCGGGTTGAAAAACTGTTTTTT,CASSPTGNQRVEKLFF
TRBJ1-1,.,few,TRBV19,TGTGCCAGTAGTACCCGCCTCCAGGTGAAGAACACTGAAGCTTTCTTT,CASSTRLQVKNTEAFF
TRBJ1-6,TRBD1,.,TRBV7-2,TGTGCCAGCAGTAGGGACAGGGGCCGGAATTCACCCCTCCACTTT,CASSRDRGRNSPLHF
TRBJ1-4,.,.,TRBV2,TGTGCCAGCAGTAAACAGGGCCTTAATGAAAAACTGTTTTTT,CASSKQGLNEKLFF
TRBJ2-7,.,.,TRBV28,TGTGCCAGCAGTACCCACTCCGGGAGCCTGACCTACGAGCAGTACTTC,CASSTHSGSLTYEQYF
TRBJ1-2,.,.,TRBV28,TGTGCCAGCACCGGGAGAGGGGTGAAAGCTAACTATGGCTACACCTTC,CASTGRGVKANYGYTF
TRBJ2-1,TRBD2,.,TRBV7-3,TGTGCCAGCAGCTCCCAAGGACTAGCGGGGGTAGTCAATGAGCAGTTCTTC,CASSSQGLAGVVNEQFF
TRBJ1-1,.,.,TRBV19,TGTGCCAGTAGTAAGGGGGGCACTGGGACGGTGAACACTGAAGCTTTCTTT,CASSKGGTGTVNTEAFF
TRBJ1-4,.,.,TRBV7-8,TGTGCCAGCAGCTTACGGTGGGGGAATGAAAAACTGTTTTTT,CASSLRWGNEKLFF
TRBJ1-2,.,.,TRBV6-5,TGTGCCACCCGGGGCAGGGGCGGCTACACCTTC,CATRGRGGYTF
TRBJ2-2,.,.,TRBV5-1,TGCGCCAGCAGCCCGAGGGGGGACACCGGGGAGCTGTTTTTT,CASSPRGDTGELFF
TRBJ1-1,.,.,TRBV18,TGTGCCAGCTCACCAAGGGAGGTTGGCACTGAAGCTTTCTTT,CASSPREVGTEAFF
TRBJ1-3,.,.,TRBV18,TGTGCCAGCTCACTTCTAGACAGCTCCGCGGGAAACACCATATATTTT,CASSLLDSSAGNTIYF
TRBJ1-5,.,.,TRBV19,TGTGCCAGTAGTCGAACTCGGGGGAGCAATCAGCCCCAGCATTTT,CASSRTRGSNQPQHF
TRBJ1-5,.,.,TRBV9,TGTGCCAGCAGTGAGGGGTCGACCAATCAGCCCCAGCATTTT,CASSEGSTNQPQHF
TRBJ1-6,.,.,TRBV7-2,TGTGCCAGCAGCTTAGCAAGTGATCTCGGTTCACCCCTCCACTTT,CASSLASDLGSPLHF
TRBJ1-3,.,.,TRBV6-1,TGTGCCAGCAGTGACGGTTCCTCTGGAAACACCATATATTTT,CASSDGSSGNTIYF
TRBJ2-7,.,.,TRBV4-2,TGTGCCAGCAGCCAAGAGCGCGAGGTCAGCTCCTACGAGCAGTACTTC,CASSQEREVSSYEQYF
TRBJ1-2,.,.,TRBV9,TGTGCCAGCAGCGTAGCTCGGGGGGGGACCGTCTATGGCTACACCTTC,CASSVARGGTVYGYTF
TRBJ1-2,TRBD1,.,TRBV29-1,TGCAGCGTCCAGGGGGGCGACTATGGCTACACCTTC,CSVQGGDYGYTF
TRBJ2-7,TRBD1,once,TRBV4-2,TGTGCCAGCAGCCGTCTGGGACAGCCCTACGAGCAGTACTTC,CASSRLGQPYEQYF